The entry that follows covers one TCR beta chain sequence. The antigen is undetermined. Exposure to brentuximab vedotin varied, and each patient had relapsed following autologous stem cell transplantation. Germline-derived CDR1 and CDR2 are MNHEY and SVGAGI. The ends lost 10 bases at V and 4 bases at J; junction bases unmatched: 4. The CDR3 totals 12 residues. The entry originates in a study of PD-1 blockade in classical Hodgkin lymphoma. Findings and limits, study-wide: Exclusion removed patients who began nivolumab under 1 year after ASCT. Before treatment, TCR diversity in newly diagnosed patients was reportedly lower than in healthy donors. Significant TCR diversity gains by C4D1 occurred in CD4+ but not CD8+ cells.

Data came from immunoSEQ multiplex PCR; TCRdb stores just in-frame clones and leaves some out. Counted here are 22,000 or so clones, 70% to 80% occurring once; the ten biggest clones make up roughly 40%. The chain couples TRBV6-5 to TRBJ2-3; 8 nucleotides match TRBD2. This sequence originates from a human donor with classical Hodgkin lymphoma. Sequences were derived from peripheral blood mononuclear cells (PBMCs), sampled before the second cycle of nivolumab. The CDR3 DNA reads TGTGCCATACGGGGGGGCGCAGATACGCAGTATTTT. Translated, it gives CAIRGGADTQYF.